These T cell receptor beta chains were read from a single sample in a study of early T cells in non-severe SARS-CoV-2 infection. Each CDR3 protein gets one entry after TCRdb re-called the 5' RACE reads with MiXCR. The sample carries roughly 51,000 distinct CDR3 sequences, approximately 6.2% recorded once. The sequenced sample consisted of whole blood. The receptors originated from an adult who was a healthcare worker with PCR-confirmed SARS-CoV-2 infection or an uninfected control (not recorded which). The CDR3 runs from the conserved cysteine through the conserved F or W. The D gene is left open where the match is weak. Not all rows give a size; the values are once, few, many and, for expanded clones, a class.

J,D,size,V,CDR3,DNA
TRBJ1-5,-,many,TRBV19,CASSTGSNQPQHF,TGTGCCAGTAGTACAGGCAGCAATCAGCCCCAGCATTTT
TRBJ2-5,-,-,TRBV9,CASSVGGGGETQYF,TGTGCCAGCAGCGTAGGAGGAGGGGGAGAGACCCAGTACTTC
TRBJ1-1,-,few,TRBV27,CASSPLGGVTEAFF,TGTGCCAGCAGTCCCCTTGGGGGGGTCACTGAAGCTTTCTTT
TRBJ1-1,-,few,TRBV6-1,CASSEGAARGEAFF,TGTGCCAGCAGTGAAGGGGCAGCGAGGGGTGAAGCTTTCTTT
TRBJ1-5,-,many,TRBV12-3/TRBV12-4,CASTLDGGPQHF,TGTGCCAGCACCCTCGATGGGGGGCCCCAGCATTTT
TRBJ2-5,TRBD1,many,TRBV7-9,CASSGSTGAGQTQYF,TGTGCCAGCAGCGGCTCGACAGGGGCCGGACAGACCCAGTACTTC
TRBJ1-2,TRBD1,-,TRBV7-2,CASSLRQGHGYTF,TGTGCCAGCAGCTTAAGACAGGGGCATGGCTACACCTTC
TRBJ1-2,-,-,TRBV7-8,CASSARVHGYTF,TGTGCCAGCAGTGCCAGGGTCCATGGCTACACCTTC
TRBJ1-1,-,many,TRBV20-1,CSARAPGLMNTEAFF,TGCAGTGCTAGAGCACCAGGCCTGATGAACACTGAAGCTTTCTTT
TRBJ2-3,-,-,TRBV6-2/TRBV6-3,CASRSGPTADTQYF,TGTGCCAGCAGATCTGGGCCCACCGCAGATACGCAGTATTTT
TRBJ1-5,-,many,TRBV6-1,CASSTRGGYNQPQHF,TGTGCCAGCAGTACCAGAGGGGGGTACAATCAGCCCCAGCATTTT
TRBJ2-1,-,-,TRBV12-3/TRBV12-4,CASSLSRQFF,TGTGCCAGCAGTTTATCGCGGCAGTTCTTC
TRBJ1-2,-,many,TRBV6-1,CASSEAQGTYGYTF,TGTGCCAGCAGTGAAGCCCAGGGAACCTATGGCTACACCTTC
TRBJ2-3,-,-,TRBV3-1,CASSQMAHSADTQYF,TGTGCCAGCAGCCAAATGGCGCATTCGGCGGATACGCAGTATTTT
TRBJ1-5,-,-,TRBV11-3,CASSPPAGWGSRQPQHF,TGTGCCAGCAGCCCCCCGGCAGGTTGGGGTTCGAGACAGCCCCAGCATTTT
TRBJ1-1,-,many,TRBV7-2,CASSLDRNTEAFF,TGTGCCAGCAGCTTAGATCGTAACACTGAAGCTTTCTTT
TRBJ2-3,TRBD2,medium-sized,TRBV10-2,CASKGLPTDTQYF,TGCGCCAGCAAGGGACTACCCACAGATACGCAGTATTTT
TRBJ1-5,TRBD1,many,TRBV7-6,CASSPTGDQPQHF,TGTGCCAGCAGCCCTACAGGGGATCAGCCCCAGCATTTT
TRBJ2-2,TRBD2,many,TRBV20-1,CSARDLAGVNTGELFF,TGCAGTGCTAGAGATCTAGCGGGGGTTAACACCGGGGAGCTGTTTTTT
TRBJ2-3,TRBD2,many,TRBV7-9,CASSPGSGGGTDTQYF,TGTGCCAGCAGCCCCGGAAGCGGGGGGGGCACAGATACGCAGTATTTT
TRBJ2-7,TRBD1,few,TRBV6-5,CASSEFGTDTYEQYF,TGTGCCAGCAGCGAATTCGGGACAGACACCTACGAGCAGTACTTC
TRBJ2-3,-,many,TRBV7-9,CASSDEVGTQYF,TGTGCCAGCAGCGATGAAGTTGGTACGCAGTATTTT
TRBJ2-2,-,many,TRBV14,CASSRDLNTGELFF,TGTGCCAGCAGCAGGGACCTAAACACCGGGGAGCTGTTTTTT
TRBJ1-5,TRBD1,many,TRBV27,CASSLAGGFSNQPQHF,TGTGCCAGCAGTTTGGCAGGGGGCTTCAGCAATCAGCCCCAGCATTTT
TRBJ1-5,-,few,TRBV3-1,CASSRSDGYQPQHF,TGTGCCAGCAGCCGATCGGACGGGTATCAGCCCCAGCATTTT
TRBJ2-4,-,many,TRBV28,CASSLGGGQNIQYF,TGTGCCAGCAGTCTAGGAGGCGGGCAAAACATTCAGTACTTC
TRBJ1-5,TRBD1,few,TRBV7-8,CASSLEGQGARQPQHF,TGTGCCAGCAGCTTAGAGGGACAGGGGGCACGTCAGCCCCAGCATTTT
TRBJ1-2,TRBD1,few,TRBV28,CASSLYEGANTF,TGTGCCAGCAGTTTATATGAGGGGGCTAACACCTTC
TRBJ2-5,TRBD1,-,TRBV5-5,CASSPLDRGLETQYF,TGTGCCAGCAGCCCCCTGGACAGGGGGCTCGAGACCCAGTACTTC
TRBJ2-3,-,many,TRBV29-1,CSALTGRDTQYF,TGCAGCGCCTTAACAGGGCGAGATACGCAGTATTTT
TRBJ2-7,TRBD1,many,TRBV24-1,CATSDFRDRGRDGYF,TGTGCCACCAGTGACTTTAGGGACAGGGGCCGCGATGGGTACTTC
TRBJ2-7,TRBD1,many,TRBV12-3/TRBV12-4,CASSPTGSSGYEQYF,TGTGCCAGCAGTCCGACAGGGTCAAGCGGCTACGAGCAGTACTTC
TRBJ1-2,-,few,TRBV6-6,CASSRALGNYGYTF,TGTGCCAGCAGCCGGGCGTTGGGAAACTATGGCTACACCTTC
TRBJ2-1,-,few,TRBV7-9,CASSKVRGTSGYNEQFF,TGTGCCAGCAGCAAAGTGAGGGGTACCTCCGGCTACAATGAGCAGTTCTTC
TRBJ2-2,-,-,TRBV4-1,CASSPQIRQSNTGELFF,TGCGCCAGCAGCCCCCAGATTAGACAGTCGAACACCGGGGAGCTGTTTTTT
TRBJ2-1,-,-,TRBV7-9,CASSTLTGGGQFF,TGTGCCAGCAGCACTCTGACCGGTGGAGGGCAGTTCTTC
TRBJ1-1,-,many,TRBV4-3,CASSQEEGRAEAFF,TGCGCCAGCAGCCAAGAGGAGGGGAGGGCTGAAGCTTTCTTT
TRBJ2-1,-,many,TRBV29-1,CSVEADSNEQFF,TGCAGCGTTGAGGCGGACAGCAATGAGCAGTTCTTC
TRBJ2-5,-,-,TRBV5-6,CASSLVAGRETQYF,TGTGCCAGCAGCTTGGTGGCGGGAAGGGAGACCCAGTACTTC
TRBJ2-2,TRBD1,few,TRBV6-5,CASSYSDRDPGELFF,TGTGCCAGCAGTTACTCAGACAGGGACCCCGGGGAGCTGTTTTTT
TRBJ2-7,TRBD1,few,TRBV12-3/TRBV12-4,CASSVYGTGFHEQYF,TGTGCCAGCAGTGTATACGGGACAGGGTTCCACGAGCAGTACTTC
TRBJ1-2,-,many,TRBV7-9,CASSLRGSGLYGYTF,TGTGCCAGCAGCTTACGGGGATCGGGTCTCTATGGCTACACCTTC
TRBJ2-4,-,-,TRBV7-2,CASSLAAEDIQYF,TGTGCCAGCAGCTTAGCGGCCGAGGACATTCAGTACTTC
TRBJ1-1,-,many,TRBV12-3/TRBV12-4,CASSPGRFNTEAFF,TGTGCCAGCAGTCCAGGACGTTTTAACACTGAAGCTTTCTTT
TRBJ2-7,-,many,TRBV28,CASSLQRDEQYF,TGTGCCAGCAGTCTCCAGAGGGACGAGCAGTACTTC
TRBJ2-6,TRBD1,few,TRBV6-1,CASRTGAVSGANVLTF,TGTGCCAGCAGGACAGGGGCCGTCTCTGGGGCCAACGTCCTGACTTTC
TRBJ2-6,-,-,TRBV30,CARRGGRASGANVLTF,TGTGCCCGAAGGGGGGGCAGGGCCTCTGGGGCCAACGTCCTGACTTTC
TRBJ2-1,TRBD2,few,TRBV9,CASSATPGGGVNEQFF,TGTGCCAGCAGCGCCACCCCGGGCGGGGGGGTTAATGAGCAGTTCTTC
TRBJ2-7,-,few,TRBV5-1,CASSLVPESSYEQYF,TGCGCCAGCAGCTTGGTGCCGGAGAGCTCCTACGAGCAGTACTTC
TRBJ2-3,-,-,TRBV27,CASTMKGTDTQYF,TGTGCCAGCACCATGAAAGGCACAGATACGCAGTATTTT
TRBJ2-5,-,many,TRBV7-9,CASSLAGDETQYF,TGTGCCAGCAGCTTAGCAGGGGACGAGACCCAGTACTTC
TRBJ2-1,TRBD2,many,TRBV6-2/TRBV6-3,CASIDSGASSYNEQFF,TGTGCCAGCATTGATAGCGGGGCGAGCTCCTACAATGAGCAGTTCTTC
TRBJ1-4,TRBD1,many,TRBV30,CAWSQGAANEKLFF,TGTGCCTGGAGCCAGGGGGCTGCTAATGAAAAACTGTTTTTT
TRBJ2-1,-,few,TRBV19,CASTPPLGGSYNEQFF,TGTGCCAGTACCCCACCTTTGGGGGGCTCTTACAATGAGCAGTTCTTC
TRBJ2-6,-,many,TRBV6-1,CASNADSGANVLTF,TGTGCCAGCAATGCCGACTCTGGGGCCAACGTCCTGACTTTC
TRBJ2-1,-,many,TRBV6-2/TRBV6-3,CASRATPANEQFF,TGTGCCAGCAGAGCGACCCCGGCGAATGAGCAGTTCTTC